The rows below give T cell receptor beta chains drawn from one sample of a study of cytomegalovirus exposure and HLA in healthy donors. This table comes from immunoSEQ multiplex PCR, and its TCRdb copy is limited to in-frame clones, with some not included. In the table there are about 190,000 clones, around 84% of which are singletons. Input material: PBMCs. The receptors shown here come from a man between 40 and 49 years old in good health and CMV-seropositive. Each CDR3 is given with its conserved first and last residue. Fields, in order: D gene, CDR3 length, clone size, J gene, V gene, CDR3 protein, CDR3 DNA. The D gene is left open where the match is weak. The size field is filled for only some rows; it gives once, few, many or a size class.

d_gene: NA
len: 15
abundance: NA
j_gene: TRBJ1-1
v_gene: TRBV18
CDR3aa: CASSPRQVGGTEAFF
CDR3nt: TGTGCCAGCTCACCAAGACAGGTAGGGGGTACTGAAGCTTTCTTT

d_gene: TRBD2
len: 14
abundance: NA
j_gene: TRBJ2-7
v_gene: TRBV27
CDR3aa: CASSQGGSFNEQYF
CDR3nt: TGTGCCAGCAGTCAGGGAGGGAGTTTTAACGAGCAGTACTTC

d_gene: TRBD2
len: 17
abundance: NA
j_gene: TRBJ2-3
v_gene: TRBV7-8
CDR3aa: CASSLSSGGMGTDTQYF
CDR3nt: TGTGCCAGCAGCTTGTCTAGCGGGGGGATGGGGACAGATACGCAGTATTTT

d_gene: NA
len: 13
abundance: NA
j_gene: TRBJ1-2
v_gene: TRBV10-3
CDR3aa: CAIKDGEAYGYTF
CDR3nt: TGTGCCATCAAGGACGGGGAGGCCTATGGCTACACCTTC

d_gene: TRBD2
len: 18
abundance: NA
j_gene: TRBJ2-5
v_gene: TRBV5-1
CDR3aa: CASSLWGIGLADQETQYF
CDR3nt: TGCGCCAGCAGCTTGTGGGGTATAGGACTAGCGGACCAAGAGACCCAGTACTTC

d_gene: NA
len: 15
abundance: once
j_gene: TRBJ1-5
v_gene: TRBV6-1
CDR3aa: CASKDPTQRGQPQHF
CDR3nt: TGTGCCAGCAAAGATCCAACTCAGCGGGGTCAGCCCCAGCATTTT

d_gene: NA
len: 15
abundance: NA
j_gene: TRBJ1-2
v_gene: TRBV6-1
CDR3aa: CASSEEGWADYGYTF
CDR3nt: TGTGCCAGCAGTGAAGAGGGGTGGGCGGACTATGGCTACACCTTC

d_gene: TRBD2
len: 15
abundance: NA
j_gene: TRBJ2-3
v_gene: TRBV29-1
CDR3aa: CSVEGLAGGIDTQYF
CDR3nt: TGCAGCGTTGAAGGGCTAGCGGGAGGTATAGATACGCAGTATTTT

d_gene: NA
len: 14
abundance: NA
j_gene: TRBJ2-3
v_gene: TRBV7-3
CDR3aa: CASSSRRGADTQYF
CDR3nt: TGTGCCAGCAGCTCTCGGAGGGGAGCCGATACGCAGTATTTT

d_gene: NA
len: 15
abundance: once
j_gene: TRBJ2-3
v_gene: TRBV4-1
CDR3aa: CASSQRSRGTDTQYF
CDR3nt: TGCGCCAGCAGCCAAAGGAGTAGGGGGACAGATACGCAGTATTTT

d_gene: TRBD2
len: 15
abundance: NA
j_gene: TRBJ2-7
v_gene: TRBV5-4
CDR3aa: CASSPGLADYYEQYF
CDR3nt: TGTGCCAGCAGCCCGGGACTAGCGGATTACTACGAGCAGTACTTC

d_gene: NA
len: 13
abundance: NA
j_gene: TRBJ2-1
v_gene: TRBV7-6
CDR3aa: CASSPKTGTPLIF
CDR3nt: TGTGCCAGCAGCCCTAAGACCGGGACACCGTTGATCTTC

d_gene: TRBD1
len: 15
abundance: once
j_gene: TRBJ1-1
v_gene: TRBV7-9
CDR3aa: CASSSLGTGITEAFF
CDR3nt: TGTGCCAGCAGCTCACTAGGGACAGGGATCACTGAAGCTTTCTTT

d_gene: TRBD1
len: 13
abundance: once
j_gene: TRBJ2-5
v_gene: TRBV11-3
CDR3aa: CASSSDRGETQYF
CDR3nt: TGTGCCAGCAGCTCCGACAGGGGAGAGACCCAGTACTTC

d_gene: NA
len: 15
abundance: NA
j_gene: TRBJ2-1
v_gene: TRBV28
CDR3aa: CASSPRLASYNEQFF
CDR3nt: TGTGCCAGCAGTCCTCGGCTAGCCTCCTACAATGAGCAGTTCTTC

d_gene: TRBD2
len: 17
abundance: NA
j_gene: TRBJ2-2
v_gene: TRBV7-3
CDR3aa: CASSSTGTSGDTGELFF
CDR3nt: TGTGCCAGCAGCTCAACCGGGACTAGCGGGGACACCGGGGAGCTGTTTTTT

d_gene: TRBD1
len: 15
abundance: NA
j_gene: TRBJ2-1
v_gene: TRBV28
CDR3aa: CASSPTGFSYNEQFF
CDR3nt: TGTGCCAGCAGTCCGACAGGGTTCTCCTACAATGAGCAGTTCTTC

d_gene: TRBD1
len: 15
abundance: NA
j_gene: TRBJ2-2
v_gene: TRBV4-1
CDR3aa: CASSKGQGGNGELFF
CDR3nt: TGCGCCAGCAGCAAGGGACAGGGGGGTAACGGGGAGCTGTTTTTT

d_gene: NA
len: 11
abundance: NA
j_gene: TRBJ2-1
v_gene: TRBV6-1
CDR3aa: CASSYGELQFF
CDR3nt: TGTGCCAGCAGTTATGGGGAGTTGCAGTTCTTC

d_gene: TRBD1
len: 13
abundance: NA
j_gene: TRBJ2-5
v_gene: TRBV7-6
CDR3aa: CASSTGTGETQYF
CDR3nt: TGTGCCAGCAGCACCGGGACAGGGGAGACCCAGTACTTC

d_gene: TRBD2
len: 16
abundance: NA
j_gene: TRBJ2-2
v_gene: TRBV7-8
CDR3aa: CASSPRLAGSSGELFF
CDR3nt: TGTGCCAGCAGCCCCAGACTAGCGGGGAGCTCCGGGGAGCTGTTTTTT

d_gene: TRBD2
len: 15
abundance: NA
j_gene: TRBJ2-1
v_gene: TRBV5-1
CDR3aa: CASSVTPTSGNEQFF
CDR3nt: TGCGCCAGCAGCGTAACACCGACTAGCGGCAATGAGCAGTTCTTC

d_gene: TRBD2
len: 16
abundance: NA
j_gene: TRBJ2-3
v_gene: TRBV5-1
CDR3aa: CASSSARAGDTDTQYF
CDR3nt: TGCGCCAGCAGCTCAGCCAGGGCGGGGGACACAGATACGCAGTATTTT

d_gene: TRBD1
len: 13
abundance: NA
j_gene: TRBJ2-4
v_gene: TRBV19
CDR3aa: CASSRTGFGIQYF
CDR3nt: TGTGCCAGTAGTAGGACAGGGTTTGGCATTCAGTACTTC

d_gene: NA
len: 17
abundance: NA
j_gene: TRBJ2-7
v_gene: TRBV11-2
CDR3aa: CASSLTGPGDVPYEQYF
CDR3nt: TGTGCCAGCAGCCTGACAGGGCCGGGAGATGTCCCCTACGAGCAGTACTTC

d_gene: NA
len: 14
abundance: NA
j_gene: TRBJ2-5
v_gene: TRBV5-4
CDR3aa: CASSLDPGVETQYF
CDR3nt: TGTGCCAGCAGCTTAGACCCAGGGGTAGAGACCCAGTACTTC

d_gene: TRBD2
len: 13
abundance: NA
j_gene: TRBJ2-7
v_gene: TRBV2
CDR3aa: CARGLAGSYEQYF
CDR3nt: TGTGCCCGCGGCCTAGCGGGATCCTACGAGCAGTACTTC